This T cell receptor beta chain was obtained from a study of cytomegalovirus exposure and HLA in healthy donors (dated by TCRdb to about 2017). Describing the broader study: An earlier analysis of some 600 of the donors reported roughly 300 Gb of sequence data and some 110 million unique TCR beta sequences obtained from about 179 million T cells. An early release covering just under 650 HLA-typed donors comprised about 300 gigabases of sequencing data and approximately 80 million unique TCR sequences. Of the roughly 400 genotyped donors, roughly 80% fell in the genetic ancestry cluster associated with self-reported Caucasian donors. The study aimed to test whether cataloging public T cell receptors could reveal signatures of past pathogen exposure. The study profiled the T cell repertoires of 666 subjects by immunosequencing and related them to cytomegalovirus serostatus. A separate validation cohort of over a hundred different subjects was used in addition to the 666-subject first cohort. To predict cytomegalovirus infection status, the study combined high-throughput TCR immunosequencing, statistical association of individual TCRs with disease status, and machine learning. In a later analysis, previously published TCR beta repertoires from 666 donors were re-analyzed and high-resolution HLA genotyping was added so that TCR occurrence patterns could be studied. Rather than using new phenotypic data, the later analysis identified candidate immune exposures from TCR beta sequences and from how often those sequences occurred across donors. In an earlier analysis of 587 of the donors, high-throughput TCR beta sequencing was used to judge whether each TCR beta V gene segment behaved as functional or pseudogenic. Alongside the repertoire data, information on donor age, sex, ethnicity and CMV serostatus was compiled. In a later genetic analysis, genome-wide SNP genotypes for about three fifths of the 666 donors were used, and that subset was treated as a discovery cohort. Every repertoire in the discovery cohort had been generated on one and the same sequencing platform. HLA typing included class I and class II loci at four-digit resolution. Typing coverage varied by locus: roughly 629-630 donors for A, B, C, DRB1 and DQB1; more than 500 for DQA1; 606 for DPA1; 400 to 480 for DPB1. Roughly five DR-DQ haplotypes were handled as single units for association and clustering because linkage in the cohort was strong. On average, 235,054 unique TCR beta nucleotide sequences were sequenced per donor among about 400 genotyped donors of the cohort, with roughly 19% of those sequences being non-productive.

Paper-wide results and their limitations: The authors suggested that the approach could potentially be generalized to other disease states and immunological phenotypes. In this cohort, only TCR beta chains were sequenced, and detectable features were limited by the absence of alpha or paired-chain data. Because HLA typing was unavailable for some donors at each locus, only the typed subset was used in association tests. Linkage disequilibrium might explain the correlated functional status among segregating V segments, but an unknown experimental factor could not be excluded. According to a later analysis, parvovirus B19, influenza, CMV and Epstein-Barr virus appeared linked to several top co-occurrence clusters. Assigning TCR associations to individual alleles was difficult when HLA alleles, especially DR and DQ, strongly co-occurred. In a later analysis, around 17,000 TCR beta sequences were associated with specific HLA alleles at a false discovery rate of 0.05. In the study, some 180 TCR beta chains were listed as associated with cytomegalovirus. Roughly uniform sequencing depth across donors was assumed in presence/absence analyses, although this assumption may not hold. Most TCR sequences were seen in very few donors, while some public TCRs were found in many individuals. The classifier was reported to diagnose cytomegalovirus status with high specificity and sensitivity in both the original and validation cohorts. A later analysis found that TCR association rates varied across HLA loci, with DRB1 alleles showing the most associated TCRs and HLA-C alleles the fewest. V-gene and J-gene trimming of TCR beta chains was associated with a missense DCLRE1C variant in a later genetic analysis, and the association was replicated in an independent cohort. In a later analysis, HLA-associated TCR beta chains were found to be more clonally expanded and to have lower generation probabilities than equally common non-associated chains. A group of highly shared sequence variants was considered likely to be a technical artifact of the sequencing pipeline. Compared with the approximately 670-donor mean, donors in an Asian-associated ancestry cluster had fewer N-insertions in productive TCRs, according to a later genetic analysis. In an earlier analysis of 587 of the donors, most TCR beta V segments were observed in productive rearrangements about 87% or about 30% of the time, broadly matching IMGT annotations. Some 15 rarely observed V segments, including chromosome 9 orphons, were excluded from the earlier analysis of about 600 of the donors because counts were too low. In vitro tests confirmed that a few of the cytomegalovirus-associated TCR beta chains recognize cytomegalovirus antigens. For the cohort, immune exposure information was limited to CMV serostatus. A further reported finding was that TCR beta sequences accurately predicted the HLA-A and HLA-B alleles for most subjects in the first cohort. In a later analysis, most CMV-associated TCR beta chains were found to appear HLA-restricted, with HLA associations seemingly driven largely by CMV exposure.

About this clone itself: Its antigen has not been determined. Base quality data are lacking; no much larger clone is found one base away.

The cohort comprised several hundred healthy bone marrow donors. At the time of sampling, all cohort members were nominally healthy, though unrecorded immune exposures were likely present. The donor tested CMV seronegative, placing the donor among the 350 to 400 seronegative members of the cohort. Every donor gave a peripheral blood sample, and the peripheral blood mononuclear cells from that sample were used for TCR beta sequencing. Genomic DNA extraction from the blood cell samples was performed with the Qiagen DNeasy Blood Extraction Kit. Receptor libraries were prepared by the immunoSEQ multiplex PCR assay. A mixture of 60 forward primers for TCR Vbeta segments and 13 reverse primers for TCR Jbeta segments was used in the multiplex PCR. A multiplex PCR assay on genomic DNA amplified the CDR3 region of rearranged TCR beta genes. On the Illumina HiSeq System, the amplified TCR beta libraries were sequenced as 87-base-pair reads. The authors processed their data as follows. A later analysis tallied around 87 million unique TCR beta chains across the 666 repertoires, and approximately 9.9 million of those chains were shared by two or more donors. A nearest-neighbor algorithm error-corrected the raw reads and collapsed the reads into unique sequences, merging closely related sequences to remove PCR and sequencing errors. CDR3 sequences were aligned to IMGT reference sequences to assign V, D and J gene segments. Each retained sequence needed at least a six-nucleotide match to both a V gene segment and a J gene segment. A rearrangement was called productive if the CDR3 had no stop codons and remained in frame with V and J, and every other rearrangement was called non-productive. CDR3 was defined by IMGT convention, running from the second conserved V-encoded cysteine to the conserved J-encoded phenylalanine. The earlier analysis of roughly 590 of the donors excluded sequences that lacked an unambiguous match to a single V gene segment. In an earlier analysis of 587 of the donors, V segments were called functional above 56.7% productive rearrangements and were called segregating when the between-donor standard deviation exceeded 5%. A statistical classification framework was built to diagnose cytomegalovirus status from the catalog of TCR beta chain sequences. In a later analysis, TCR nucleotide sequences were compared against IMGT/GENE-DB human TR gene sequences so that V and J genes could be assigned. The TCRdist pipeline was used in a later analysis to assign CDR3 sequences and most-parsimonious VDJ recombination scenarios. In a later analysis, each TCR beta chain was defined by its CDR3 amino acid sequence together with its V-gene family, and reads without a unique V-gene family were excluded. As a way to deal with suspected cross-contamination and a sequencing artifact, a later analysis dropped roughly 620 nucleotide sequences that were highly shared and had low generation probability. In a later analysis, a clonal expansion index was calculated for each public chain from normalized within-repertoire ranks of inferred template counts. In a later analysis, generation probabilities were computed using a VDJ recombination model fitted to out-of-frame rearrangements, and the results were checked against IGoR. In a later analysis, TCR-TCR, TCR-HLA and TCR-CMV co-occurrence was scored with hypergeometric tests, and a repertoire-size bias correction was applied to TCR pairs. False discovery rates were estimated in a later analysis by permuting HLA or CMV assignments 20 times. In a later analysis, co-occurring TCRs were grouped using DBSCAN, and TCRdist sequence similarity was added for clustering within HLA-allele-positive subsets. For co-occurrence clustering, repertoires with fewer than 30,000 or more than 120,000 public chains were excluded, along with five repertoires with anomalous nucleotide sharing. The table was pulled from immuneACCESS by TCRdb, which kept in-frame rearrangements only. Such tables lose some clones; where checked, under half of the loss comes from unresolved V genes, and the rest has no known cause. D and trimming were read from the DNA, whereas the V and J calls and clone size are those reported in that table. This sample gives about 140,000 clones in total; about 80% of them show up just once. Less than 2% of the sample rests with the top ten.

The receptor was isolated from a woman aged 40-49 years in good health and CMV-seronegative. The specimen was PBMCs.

The CDR3 region reads CASSQERSGTQYF. The bases are TGCGCCAGCAGCCAAGAACGCAGCGGAACGCAGTATTTT. Recombination linked TRBV4-3 to TRBJ2-3; 5 matching bases give a weak D call of TRBD2. V lost 0 bases and J lost 9 bases; the stretch between them is 10 bases long. From the cysteine through the phenylalanine, the CDR3 covers 13 amino acids. Only the CDR3 region is kept as DNA, spanning 39 bases read in frame from base 1. CDR1 is given as LGHNA and CDR2 as YSLEER, both from the germline V gene.